These 10 T cell receptor beta chains were all obtained from the same sample, sequenced in a study of cytomegalovirus exposure and HLA in healthy donors. The PCR employed 60 Vbeta primers together with 13 Jbeta primers. Repertoires were generated with immunoSEQ multiplex PCR, while TCRdb's copy carries only in-frame clones and drops some. The data show around 140,000 clones, 76% seen once. The sequencing input was PBMCs. All receptors come from a female donor in good health and CMV-seropositive.

The chain links TRBV7-6 to TRBJ2-6; D is undetermined. The V gene's germline CDR1 is SGHVS and CDR2 FNYEAQ. Deletions cut 4 bases from V and 4 bases from J, with 8 bases between. The CDR3 covers 14 residues. The CDR3 bases are TGTGCCAGCAGCTCCAGTCCCGGGGCCAACGTCCTGACTTTC. It is translated as CASSSSPGANVLTF.

In DNA form, the CDR3 reads TGTGCCAGCAGTGTCCAGGGCTACAATGAGCAGTTCTTC. Translated: CASSVQGYNEQFF. The genes are TRBV2 and TRBJ2-1; D may be TRBD1 (5 bases). CDR1 is SNHLY, CDR2 FYNNEI, per germline. Trimming pared 4 bases from V and 3 bases from J, leaving 7 bases between. This CDR3 contains 13 residues.

V is TRBV2 and J is TRBJ2-5; a possible D gene is TRBD2 (5 bases). The V gene's germline CDR1 is SNHLY and CDR2 FYNNEI. This CDR3 is built from 11 residues. V was clipped by 10 bases and J by 2 bases, with 8 bases between them. The CDR3 sequence is CATRLQETQYF. Here the CDR3 DNA reads TGTGCCACTAGACTACAAGAGACCCAGTACTTC.

The chain is built from TRBV6-5 and TRBJ1-1, with 8 positions matching TRBD1. CDR1 and CDR2 (germline): MNHEY, SVGAGI. V gave up 4 bases and J gave up 4 bases; unmatched junction bases: 8. This CDR3 contains 15 residues. The DNA for the CDR3 is TGTGCCAGCAGTTTGAACAGGGGGGTAGGCACTGAAGCTTTCTTT. As protein: CASSLNRGVGTEAFF.

This chain connects TRBV2 to TRBJ2-5, with D possibly matching TRBD1 (6 bases). Between the trimmed V and J ends, which lost 5 bases and 1 base, there was a span of 14 bases. The V gene's germline CDR1 is SNHLY and CDR2 FYNNEI. The CDR3 runs to 15 residues. CDR3 DNA: TGTGCCAGCAGTCCCCAGACGACAGGCCAAGAGACCCAGTACTTC. This codes for CASSPQTTGQETQYF.

The rearrangement uses TRBV9 and TRBJ1-4; D is perhaps TRBD1 (5 bases). V was cut by 0 bases and J by 8 bases, with 14 bases left in between. There are 15 residues in the CDR3. CDR1 is SGDLS and CDR2 is YYNGEE in the germline V gene. CDR3 nucleotides: TGTGCCAGCAGCGTAGCCGGCGGGAGGGACGAAAAACTGTTTTTT. Protein product: CASSVAGGRDEKLFF.

This chain connects TRBV9 to TRBJ1-1; no definite D call. Germline V gives CDR1 SGDLS, CDR2 YYNGEE. Trimming pared 2 bases from V and 1 base from J, leaving 6 bases between. The CDR3 contains 13 residues. The CDR3 region has the DNA TGTGCCAGCAGCGTTCAGGCGAACACTGAAGCTTTCTTT. This sequence encodes CASSVQANTEAFF.

Concerning this clone: A junction end diverges from the germline sequence, so it may reflect a read error. The rearrangement uses TRBV7-9 and TRBJ1-1; 7 nucleotides align to TRBD1. Germline V gene lookup returns CDR1 SEHNR and CDR2 FQNEAQ (reference sequence). The CDR3 loop spans 14 amino acids. CDR3 bases: TGTTCCAGCAGCGAGGGGGCTGGGAACACTGAAGCTTTCTTT. Protein product: CSSSEGAGNTEAFF. Combining the CDR3 with reference TRBV7-9 and TRBJ1-1 gives the whole variable domain DTGVSQNPRHKITKRGQNVTFRCDPISEHNRLYWYRQTLGQGPEFLTYFQNEAQLEKSRLLSDRFSAERPKGSFSTLEIQRTEQGDSAMYLCSSSEGAGNTEAFFGQGTRLTVV.

This sequence joins TRBV11-2 and TRBJ2-7; D is unclear. The V end lost 1 base, the J end lost 3 bases, and 7 bases lay between the germline ends. The germline gives CDR1 SGHAT, CDR2 FQNNGV. There are 13 residues in the CDR3. The CDR3 protein is CASSLGLRYEQYF. The CDR3 DNA sequence: TGTGCCAGCAGCTTAGGTCTCCGCTACGAGCAGTACTTC.

The rearrangement uses TRBV21-1 and TRBJ2-3; the D call TRBD1 from the table was never checked on the DNA. TRBV21-1 is a known pseudogene. This CDR3 spans 15 amino acids. The CDR3 here is CASSNEQGAWDTQYF. The DNA for the CDR3 is TGTGCCAGCAGCAACGAGCAGGGGGCGTGGGATACGCAGTATTTT.